This TCR beta chain was identified in a study of blood T cells in healthy people across ages. Study-wide points: In these data, TCR beta diversity tracked strongly with naive T cell percentage. Greater diversity and more naive CD4+ cells were seen in long-lived donors than in aged donors.

Primed by a sample-barcoded 5' primer and a J-beta primer mix, a second PCR proceeded for about 7 to 11 cycles. TCRdb independently ran MiXCR on the 5' RACE reads; one entry per CDR3 protein. The table has some 730,000 distinct CDR3 sequences, 22% seen once. Remarks on this clonotype: The antigen remains unidentified.

The CDR3 sequence is 16 residues long. The germline CDR1 and CDR2 sequences are SNHLY and FYNNEI. With V trimmed by 7 bases and J by 3 bases, 9 bases remained unmatched. The clonotype comes from a man in his sixties or seventies in good health. The specimen sequenced was blood. The V and J genes are TRBV2 and TRBJ2-2, with TRBD2 matching 9 bases. CDR3 nucleotide sequence: TGTGCCAGCAACCGGGATAGCGGGAGAGACACCGGGGAGCTGTTTTTT. Encoded protein: CASNRDSGRDTGELFF.